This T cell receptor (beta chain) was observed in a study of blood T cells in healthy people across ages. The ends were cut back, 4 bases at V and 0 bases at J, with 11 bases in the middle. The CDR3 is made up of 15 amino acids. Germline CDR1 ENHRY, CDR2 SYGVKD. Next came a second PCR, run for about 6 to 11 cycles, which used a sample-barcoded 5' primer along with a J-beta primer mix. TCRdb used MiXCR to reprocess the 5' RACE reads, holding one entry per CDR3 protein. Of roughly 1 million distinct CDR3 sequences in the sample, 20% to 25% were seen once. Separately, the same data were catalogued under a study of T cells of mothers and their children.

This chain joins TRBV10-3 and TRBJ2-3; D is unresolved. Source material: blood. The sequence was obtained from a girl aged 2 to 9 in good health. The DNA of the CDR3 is TGTGCCATCAGTGGTCTTGAGGACAGCACAGATACGCAGTATTTT. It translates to CAISGLEDSTDTQYF.